Below are 6 T cell receptor beta chains sequenced from a single sample in a study of post-analysis software for immune sequencing data. The study's findings and limits: Compared with controls, patients had more of about 5 TRBV segments, including TRBV5-6, TRBV5-1 and TRBV20-1.

No antigens are known for them. Unique molecular identifiers tagged the TCR beta cDNA libraries. Each CDR3 protein is one row after TCRdb ran MiXCR on the PCR reads. The sample contains roughly 800,000 distinct CDR3 sequences, roughly 27% of which appear only once. The sequencing sample was made of blood. The origin of the receptors is a girl aged 10-17 years with multiple sclerosis.

This sequence joins TRBV6-1 and TRBJ2-5; TRBD1 matches at 7 bases. This CDR3 is 13 amino acids long. V lost 5 bases to trimming and J lost 11 bases; unmatched junction nucleotides: 11. The germline gives CDR1 MNHNS, CDR2 SASEGT. The CDR3, as DNA: TGTGCCAGCAGTCCACCGGGACAGACAAAGCAGTACTTC. It yields the protein CASSPPGQTKQYF.

The CDR3 region has the DNA TGTGCCAGCAGCTTGCCCGGGGCGCGAAATGGCTACACCTTC. It is translated as CASSLPGARNGYTF. The chain recombines TRBV7-8 with TRBJ1-2; D possibly corresponds to TRBD1 (5 bases). Trimming stripped 3 bases from V and 6 bases from J, with 14 bases between. The CDR3 totals 14 residues. Germline CDR1 and CDR2: SGHVS and FQNEAQ.

This rearrangement joins TRBV10-3 to TRBJ2-1; D gene unclear. The V gene's germline CDR1 is ENHRY and CDR2 SYGVKD. This CDR3 is built from 12 residues. V was cut by 5 bases and J by 7 bases, with 9 bases left in between. The CDR3 loop reads CAISSPANEQFF. The CDR3 DNA reads TGTGCCATCAGTTCCCCAGCAAATGAGCAGTTCTTC.

This sequence joins TRBV20-1 and TRBJ2-3; 7 nucleotides align to TRBD2. V gave up 6 bases and J gave up 0 bases; unmatched junction bases: 9. The CDR3 sequence is 15 residues long. The germline CDR1 and CDR2 sequences are DFQATT and SNEGSKA (reference sequence). The CDR3 coding sequence is TGCAGTGCCGGGTACGGAGCGGGGAGCACAGATACGCAGTATTTT. It codes for CSAGYGAGSTDTQYF.

This clonotype was counted a few times. CDR3: CASSLSAKETQYF. The CDR3 DNA follows: TGTGCCAGCAGTTTATCGGCTAAAGAGACCCAGTACTTC. The rearrangement links TRBV28 to TRBJ2-5; D is unclear. Per germline, CDR1 MDHEN and CDR2 SYDVKM. CDR3 length equals 13 residues. Trimming pared 1 base from V and 3 bases from J, leaving 6 bases between.

V is TRBV7-2 and J is TRBJ2-3; D remains unclear. V was trimmed by 7 bases and J by 7 bases, leaving 12 bases between them. The CDR3 covers 12 residues. Germline V gives CDR1 SGHTA, CDR2 FQGNSA. In DNA form, the CDR3 reads TGTGCCAGCACCTCGAGTGGGAATACGCAGTATTTT. Encoded protein: CASTSSGNTQYF.